The 2 T cell receptor beta chains given below trace back to one sample, sequenced in a study of blood T cells in healthy people across ages. A second PCR, run for about 7 to 11 cycles, used a sample-barcoded 5' primer plus a J-beta primer mix. TCRdb re-analysed the 5' RACE reads in MiXCR, keeping a single row per CDR3 protein. Of 650,000 to 1,000,000 distinct CDR3 sequences listed, about 36% are singletons. Sequencing input: blood. These receptors originate from a man between 18 and 35 years old in good health.

This clonotype came up a few times. This chain links TRBV7-2 with TRBJ2-5; 7 bases line up with TRBD1. The CDR3 runs to 16 residues. V shed 5 bases and J 4 bases; nucleotides not matched to a gene: 13. Looked up from germline, CDR1 is SGHTA and CDR2 is FQGNSA. CDR3 nucleotides: TGTGCCAGCAGCCACCAGACAGGGCCTCGGGGAGAGACCCAGTACTTC. Translated: CASSHQTGPRGETQYF.

Concerning this clonotype: The junction departs from the called germline gene at one end, perhaps through a read error. The chain has TRBV20-1 and TRBJ1-6; TRBD1 matches 8 bases. The CDR3 totals 20 residues. Germline V gene data show CDR1 as DFQATT and CDR2 as SNEGSKA (reference sequence). The CDR3 DNA is TGCAGTGCTAGAGGCCAATACCCTGGACAGGGTGGCTCCTATAAGTCACCCCTCCACTTT. This encodes CSARGQYPGQGGSYKSPLHF.